Below, one T cell receptor beta chain is given with its context. The data were taken from a study of blood T cell repertoires in COVID-19. Libraries were prepared by immunoSEQ multiplex PCR; TCRdb keeps only in-frame clonotypes and omits some of them. The sample yields some 150,000 clones, around 83% seen once. Participant reports of clinical history set cohort assignment. V gave up 6 bases and J gave up 3 bases; unmatched junction bases: 7. Germline V gives CDR1 SGHRS, CDR2 YFSETQ. The CDR3 spans 14 residues. V is TRBV5-1 and J is TRBJ1-1; 8 nucleotides match TRBD1. This sequence originates from a woman in her forties or fifties in a cohort exposed to, infected with or recovered from COVID-19 (not recorded which). The sequenced material came from PBMCs or T cells enriched from blood (not recorded which). CDR3 coding DNA: TGCGCCAGCACCTTACGGGGACAGGACACTGAAGCTTTCTTT. Translating it yields CASTLRGQDTEAFF.